One sample yielded the 26 T cell receptor beta chains listed below, sequenced in a study of T cell changes during pregnancy in multiple sclerosis. Sequencing used immunoSEQ multiplex PCR; TCRdb keeps in-frame clones, though not all of them. This sample has about 31,000 clones, with roughly 89% found just once. The sequences come from CD8+ T cells from peripheral blood mononuclear cells, collected before pregnancy. These receptors were obtained from a female donor with multiple sclerosis, enrolled in a pregnancy study.

The rearrangement joins TRBV29-1 to TRBJ1-5, with a weak D call TRBD1 (5 bases). In germline, CDR1 is SQVTM, CDR2 ANQGSEA. The germline V and J ends were trimmed by 4 bases and 3 bases, with 7 bases remaining between them. CDR3 length equals 12 residues. DNA for the CDR3: TGCAGCGTTGGACAGATCAATCAGCCCCAGCATTTT. It is translated as CSVGQINQPQHF.

This chain joins TRBV10-3 and TRBJ2-1, with a possible D match to TRBD2 (5 bases). Trimming removed 6 bases from V and 0 bases from J, with 9 bases in between. The CDR3 loop spans 14 amino acids. The V gene's germline CDR1 is ENHRY and CDR2 SYGVKD. The CDR3 coding sequence is TGTGCCATCAGAAGTAGCGACTCCTACAATGAGCAGTTCTTC. Its protein is CAIRSSDSYNEQFF.

This chain links TRBV19 with TRBJ1-1; 11 bases align to TRBD1. The CDR3 runs 14 residues. CDR1 LNHDA and CDR2 SQIVND come from the germline V gene (reference sequence). J was trimmed by 5 bases and V by 5 bases; bases with no gene match: 4. The CDR3 DNA is TGTGCCAGTAGTTTAGGACAGGGGGCGACTGAAGCTTTCTTT. Protein sequence: CASSLGQGATEAFF.

The gene calls are TRBV13 and TRBJ2-7; TRBD1 is a possible D gene (6 bases). V was pared by 0 bases and J by 13 bases, with 10 bases between. The CDR3 runs 11 residues. The germline V gene has CDR1 PRHDT and CDR2 FYEKMQ (reference sequence). CDR3 DNA: TGTGCCAGCAGCTTAGGGCAGGGGCTATACTTC. It is translated as CASSLGQGLYF.

The chain uses TRBV2 and TRBJ2-7; 8 nucleotides agree with TRBD2. V gave up 2 bases and J gave up 3 bases; unmatched junction bases: 3. CDR1 is SNHLY and CDR2 is FYNNEI in the germline V gene. This CDR3 comprises 14 residues. Here the CDR3 reads CASSETGGVYEQYF. DNA for the CDR3: TGTGCCAGCAGTGAAACGGGAGGGGTCTACGAGCAGTACTTC.

The rearrangement joins TRBV7-9 to TRBJ2-2; TRBD2 is a possible D gene (5 bases). The CDR3 runs to 14 residues. The germline V and J ends were trimmed by 7 bases and 0 bases, with 9 bases remaining between them. Germline V lookup: CDR1 SEHNR, CDR2 FQNEAQ (reference sequence). CDR3 sequence (DNA): TGTGCCAGCAACTCGGGGACGAACACCGGGGAGCTGTTTTTT. This gives the protein CASNSGTNTGELFF.

A few counts support this clone. The V and J genes are TRBV6-4 and TRBJ2-2, with TRBD2 as a possible D gene (5 bases). Trimming removed 4 bases from V and 6 bases from J, with 18 bases in between. This CDR3 comprises 16 residues. Germline lookup yields CDR1 MRHNA and CDR2 SNTAGT. The CDR3 loop reads CASSAHSSPGSGELFF. CDR3 nucleotides: TGTGCCAGCAGTGCCCACTCGTCCCCGGGGTCCGGGGAGCTGTTTTTT.

The DNA of the CDR3 is TGTGCCAGCAGCTTAGAGAGGGAGACCCAGTACTTC. Amino acids: CASSLERETQYF. The chain has TRBV13 and TRBJ2-5; unclear D gene. The CDR3 is made up of 12 amino acids. V shed 1 base and J shed 5 bases, with 5 bases lying between them. CDR1 is PRHDT, CDR2 FYEKMQ, per germline (reference sequence).

The chain employs TRBV7-9 and TRBJ2-7, with D unresolved. The CDR3 runs to 12 residues. Trimming shortened V by 0 bases and J by 5 bases, and 5 bases separated the two germline ends. Germline CDR1 reads SEHNR; CDR2 reads FQNEAQ (reference sequence). CDR3 DNA: TGTGCCAGCAGCTTAGCCCGGGACGAGCAGTACTTC. Translating gives CASSLARDEQYF.

The chain employs TRBV10-3 and TRBJ1-2; 7 bases align to TRBD1. CDR3 size: 17 residues. With 3 bases clipped from V and 3 bases from J, the junction kept 13 bases outside the gene matches. Germline V lookup: CDR1 ENHRY, CDR2 SYGVKD. CDR3 sequence (DNA): TGTGCCATCAGTGACGGTTTGGGACAGCTGGGGCACTATGGCTACACCTTC. This encodes CAISDGLGQLGHYGYTF.

This chain connects TRBV29-1 to TRBJ2-7; TRBD1 matches at 8 bases. J gave up 5 bases and V 7 bases, and 10 bases lay outside the gene matches. The V gene's germline CDR1 is SQVTM and CDR2 ANQGSEA. This CDR3 has 13 amino acids. CDR3 residues: CSAGTGGGHEQYF. CDR3 nucleotides: TGCAGCGCCGGGACAGGAGGTGGCCACGAGCAGTACTTC.

The chain has TRBV27 and TRBJ1-5, with 8 positions matching TRBD1. The CDR3 runs 13 residues. Germline loops: CDR1 MNHEY, CDR2 SMNVEV (reference sequence). Trimming at V came to 5 bases and at J to 5 bases, leaving 2 bases not matched to a gene. The CDR3 DNA reads as TGTGCCAGCAGTCAGGGGGCAGATCAGCCCCAGCATTTT. Its protein product is CASSQGADQPQHF.

The rearrangement joins TRBV28 to TRBJ2-1; D may be TRBD1 (5 bases). The length of the CDR3 is 14 residues. Between the trimmed V and J ends, which lost 3 bases and 3 bases, there was a span of 9 bases. Germline assignment: CDR1 MDHEN and CDR2 SYDVKM. The CDR3 loop reads CASSLVGDYNEQFF. CDR3 sequence (DNA): TGTGCCAGCAGTTTGGTAGGGGACTACAATGAGCAGTTCTTC.

This chain uses TRBV19 with TRBJ1-5; D is perhaps TRBD1 (6 bases). Germline CDR1 LNHDA, CDR2 SQIVND (reference sequence). This CDR3 region has 15 residues. Between the trimmed V and J ends, which lost 6 bases and 3 bases, there was a span of 15 bases. The CDR3 region is CASSWGLQFNQPQHF. In DNA, the CDR3 is TGTGCCAGTAGCTGGGGGCTGCAATTCAATCAGCCCCAGCATTTT.

The V call is TRBV28, the J call TRBJ2-7; 7 positions match TRBD1. Germline loops: CDR1 MDHEN, CDR2 SYDVKM. There are 15 residues in the CDR3. V was pared by 5 bases and J by 3 bases, with 10 bases of the junction left unmatched. CDR3 nucleotides: TGTGCCAGCAGTCCTCGCCCCGGGACAGACTACGAGCAGTACTTC. Protein: CASSPRPGTDYEQYF.

This chain joins TRBV11-2 and TRBJ2-1, with 13 bases identical to TRBD2. This CDR3 has 16 residues. Germline lookup yields CDR1 SGHAT and CDR2 FQNNGV. V was clipped by 5 bases and J by 8 bases; unmatched bases: 9. CDR3 sequence: CASSKGLAGDLDEQFF. The CDR3 DNA follows: TGTGCCAGCAGCAAAGGACTAGCGGGGGACTTAGATGAGCAGTTCTTC.

Only a few counts were recorded for this clone. The chain's CDR3 is CASSSGGETQYF. The CDR3 DNA reads as TGTGCCAGCAGTTCCGGGGGGGAGACCCAGTACTTC. This chain connects TRBV6-5 to TRBJ2-5; 7 bases line up with TRBD2. Germline CDR1 and CDR2: MNHEY and SVGAGI. The CDR3 runs 12 residues. V shed 4 bases, J shed 5 bases, and the junction held 1 base outside the gene matches.

The chain recombines TRBV13 with TRBJ2-2; 8 bases map to TRBD1. Germline loops: CDR1 PRHDT, CDR2 FYEKMQ (reference sequence). Trimming cost V 4 bases and J 2 bases; bases outside gene matches: 3. This CDR3 spans 15 amino acids. The DNA for the CDR3 is TGTGCCAGCAGCTGGGCAGGGGGCAACACCGGGGAGCTGTTTTTT. It yields the protein CASSWAGGNTGELFF.

This rearrangement joins TRBV14 to TRBJ2-1, with D tentatively TRBD2 (5 bases). Germline V gene sequence: CDR1 SGHDN, CDR2 FVKESK. The CDR3 is 16 residues long. Trimming pared 0 bases from V and 3 bases from J, leaving 12 bases between. The CDR3 loop reads CASSQEAGDDYNEQFF. CDR3 bases: TGTGCCAGCAGCCAAGAGGCCGGGGATGACTACAATGAGCAGTTCTTC. The full variable domain, rest sourced from reference TRBV14 and TRBJ2-1, is EAGVTQFPSHSVIEKGQTVTLRCDPISGHDNLYWYRRVMGKEIKFLLHFVKESKQDESGMPNNRFLAERTGGTYSTLKVQPAELEDSGVYFCASSQEAGDDYNEQFFGPGTRLTVL.

The V gene is TRBV5-6, the J gene TRBJ2-5, with 7 bases that match TRBD1. Unmatched junction bases numbered 14, after V lost 4 bases and J lost 5 bases. The V gene's germline CDR1 is SGHDT and CDR2 YYEEEE. The CDR3 has 16 amino acids. The chain's CDR3 is CASSGYRGSVLETQYF. CDR3 DNA sequence: TGTGCCAGCAGCGGATACAGGGGAAGTGTCTTGGAGACCCAGTACTTC.

This chain connects TRBV11-2 to TRBJ1-2; possible D gene TRBD1, 5 bases. CDR3 length: 15 residues. CDR1 is SGHAT and CDR2 is FQNNGV in the germline V gene. V was cut by 1 base and J by 0 bases, with 9 bases left in between. In DNA form, the CDR3 reads TGTGCCAGCAGCTTAGGTACAGGCCCTAACTATGGCTACACCTTC. Its protein is CASSLGTGPNYGYTF.

This clone has just a few counts. This sequence joins TRBV27 and TRBJ2-3; D possibly corresponds to TRBD1 (5 bases). The CDR3 consists of 17 residues. Germline CDR1 reads MNHEY; CDR2 reads SMNVEV (reference sequence). Between the trimmed V and J ends, which lost 8 bases and 2 bases, there was a span of 23 bases. CDR3 residues: CASSTLTEPVLTDTQYF. DNA for the CDR3: TGTGCCAGCTCAACCCTGACAGAACCCGTGCTCACAGATACGCAGTATTTT.

This CDR3 reads CASSLGPAGVLAGELFF. DNA of the CDR3: TGCGCCAGCAGCTTGGGGCCGGCGGGAGTTTTGGCCGGGGAGCTGTTTTTT. V is TRBV5-1 and J is TRBJ2-2, with 7 bases that match TRBD2. CDR1 is SGHRS, CDR2 YFSETQ, per germline. The CDR3 runs to 17 residues. J lost 6 bases, V lost 0 bases, and 11 bases had no gene match.

The rearrangement uses TRBV6-5 and TRBJ2-5; 8 bases map to TRBD2. The CDR3 sequence is 14 residues long. J gave up 6 bases and V 2 bases, and 5 bases lay outside the gene matches. CDR1 MNHEY and CDR2 SVGAGI come from the germline V gene. In DNA form, the CDR3 reads TGTGCCAGCAGTTACGCGGGGGGCATGAAGACCCAGTACTTC. Translating it yields CASSYAGGMKTQYF.

The rearrangement uses TRBV30 and TRBJ2-2; tentative D call: TRBD2 (7 bases). Trimming cost V 8 bases and J 5 bases, with 15 bases left between them. The germline CDR1 and CDR2 sequences are GTSNPN and SVGIG (reference sequence). The CDR3 loop spans 13 amino acids. CDR3 loop: CAVRGRGTGELFF. The DNA of the CDR3 is TGTGCCGTCCGGGGGAGGGGGACCGGGGAGCTGTTTTTT.

This sequence joins TRBV4-1 and TRBJ2-1, with TRBD1 identical over 10 bases. The CDR3 totals 13 residues. V was pared by 3 bases and J by 16 bases, with 9 bases of the junction left unmatched. Per the germline V gene, CDR1 is MGHRA and CDR2 is YSYEKL. CDR3 region: CASSQTGTGEEFF. CDR3 coding DNA: TGCGCCAGCAGCCAGACCGGGACAGGGGAGGAATTCTTC.